The TCR beta chain described here comes from a study of cytomegalovirus exposure and HLA in healthy donors. The study, taken as a whole, reports: Later analysis identified around 15,000 TCR beta sequences associated with HLA alleles, using a false discovery rate threshold of 0.05.

The CDR3 has 15 amino acids. Trimming removed 0 bases from V and 3 bases from J; junction bases left unmatched: 4. Germline CDR1 SGHRS, CDR2 YFSETQ. With 60 Vbeta and 13 Jbeta primers, the PCR was carried out. The assay was immunoSEQ multiplex PCR, and TCRdb's table has in-frame clones only and misses some. The data hold around 200,000 clones, with 80% to 90% observed a single time. A remark on this clone: What it binds is unknown.

The sequenced sample was PBMCs. This sequence was found in a woman in her 30s in good health and CMV-seronegative. The chain couples TRBV5-1 to TRBJ2-7; 9 bases agree with TRBD1. The CDR3 sequence: CASSLATGGGYEQYF. Here the CDR3 DNA reads TGCGCCAGCAGCTTGGCCACAGGGGGCGGCTACGAGCAGTACTTC.